The text below deals with one T cell receptor (beta chain). Several immunoSEQ 96-well plates shared each subset's DNA, each plate a replicate. It was around 220 ng DNA, around 32,000 T cell genomes, that sorted-subset replicate PCRs used. TCRdb's copy holds only in-frame clones and misses some; the assay was immunoSEQ multiplex PCR. Among hundreds of thousands of clones listed, roughly 96% were seen once. Germline V gene sequence: CDR1 SEHNR, CDR2 FQNEAQ (reference sequence). Deletions cut 5 bases from V and 6 bases from J, with 25 bases between. The length of the CDR3 is 18 residues. This specimen belongs to a study of shared clonotypes between healthy human individuals. It was CD45RO-negative cells, positively selected for CCR7, that made up naive CD8 cells, with terminally differentiated effector memory CD45RA+ cells excluded.

This TCR was recovered from a woman aged 25 to 39 in good health. This sequence joins TRBV7-9 and TRBJ2-2; D possibly corresponds to TRBD2 (6 bases). Sequenced sample: naive CD8+ T cells sorted from blood. CDR3 nucleotides: TGTGCCAGCAGCAACGCCCGGTGGGAGGTCTTAAAGGCCGGGGAGCTGTTTTTT. This gives the protein CASSNARWEVLKAGELFF.